This T cell receptor beta chain appears in the sequencing data of a study of T-cell memory formation after mild COVID-19 (dated by TCRdb to about 2021). For context, the study as a whole: TCR sequence clusters from the two donors were found to be largely donor specific. In a couple of donors, T-cell clones that expanded and contracted after mild COVID-19 were tracked by sequencing TCRalpha and TCRbeta repertoires over time. The cohort comprised two young, previously healthy adult volunteers, one female and one male. Summary of the overall study and its limitations: The second-wave clones that peaked on day 37 were not confirmed to be SARS-CoV-2 specific. Some responding clones were detected in pre-infection memory, suggesting pre-existing cross-reactive memory T cells joined the SARS-CoV-2 response. Only two mild cases were covered by the study, and larger cohorts that include severe cases with pre-infection samples were considered necessary. Contracting CD4+ clones appeared mostly in the CM and EM memory subsets, whereas CD8+ clones were enriched in EMRA. Balanced CD4/CD8 phenotypes were observed for clones contracting from day 15 to 85, whereas a bias towards CD4+ was observed for a second wave of clones expanding from day 15 to 37.

Via the germline V gene, CDR1 is SGHRS and CDR2 YFSETQ. The germline V and J ends show losses of 0 bases and 3 bases respectively, and no gene match explains 3 bases of the junction. The CDR3 spans 17 residues, from the cysteine through the phenylalanine. Kept here is only the CDR3 DNA, which spans 51 bases and is read in frame from base 1. This clonotype was recorded a few times. Its antigen specificity is not known. No clone much larger than this one lies a single base away; base qualities are absent. The sequencing machine was an Illumina NovaSeq 6000. cDNA libraries for TCRalpha and TCRbeta were prepared by 5'RACE using constant-segment primers, with sample barcodes and unique molecular identifiers added. Trizol reagent was used to extract RNA from every sample. Library amplification was performed in two PCR steps, and a second sample barcode and Illumina TruSeq adapters were introduced in the second step. Libraries were sequenced on an Illumina NovaSeq with 2 x 150 bp paired-end reads. Per the original workflow: The reads were demultiplexed and collapsed into UMI-guided consensus sequences using migec v1.2.7. Using mixcr v2.1.11, UMI consensuses were aligned to TRA and TRB V and J templates and then assembled into clonotypes. Clonotypes were classified as expanded or contracted when called significant by both edgeR and NoisET, with noise models trained on biological replicates. For edgeR calls, the cutoffs were a false discovery rate-adjusted p below 0.01 and a log2 fold-change threshold of 1. As an exploratory analysis of dynamics, max-normalized trajectories of the 1000 most abundant clonotypes were examined by PCA with hierarchical clustering. Separately sequenced CD4+ and CD8+ repertoires were used to assign a CD4 or CD8 phenotype to each responding clone. The raw public reads went through TCRdb reprocessing: fastp at Q25, MiXCR clone calling, in-frame beta chains kept. All rows with the same CDR3 protein become a single entry with the most common DNA and genes. The V and J calls and clone size are TCRdb's, not the authors'. For this sample there are fewer than 350,000 distinct CDR3 sequences; 14% appear just once. The biggest ten clones account for around a fifth of the sample.

Ficoll-Paque density gradient centrifugation was used to isolate PBMCs. Recombination connected TRBV5-1 to TRBJ2-1, with 13 middle bases fitting TRBD2. This clonotype originated in a man between 18 and 29 years old who had mild COVID-19 (a few samples of this study predate the infection). The sample titles of this study are shuffled in the database, so cell type and time point are left out; the donor was told from shared clones. Sequences were obtained from PBMCs or a T cell subset sorted from them (not recorded which). The nucleotide sequence is TGCGCCAGCAGCTTGGGGGGACTAGCGGGGAACTACAATGAGCAGTTCTTC. Its amino acids are CASSLGGLAGNYNEQFF. Beyond the CDR3, the reference TRBV5-1 and TRBJ2-1 genes provide the residues; the full variable domain reads: KAGVTQTPRYLIKTRGQQVTLSCSPISGHRSVSWYQQTPGQGLQFLFEYFSETQRNKGNFPGRFSGRQFSNSRSEMNVSTLELGDSALYLCASSLGGLAGNYNEQFFGPGTRLTVL.